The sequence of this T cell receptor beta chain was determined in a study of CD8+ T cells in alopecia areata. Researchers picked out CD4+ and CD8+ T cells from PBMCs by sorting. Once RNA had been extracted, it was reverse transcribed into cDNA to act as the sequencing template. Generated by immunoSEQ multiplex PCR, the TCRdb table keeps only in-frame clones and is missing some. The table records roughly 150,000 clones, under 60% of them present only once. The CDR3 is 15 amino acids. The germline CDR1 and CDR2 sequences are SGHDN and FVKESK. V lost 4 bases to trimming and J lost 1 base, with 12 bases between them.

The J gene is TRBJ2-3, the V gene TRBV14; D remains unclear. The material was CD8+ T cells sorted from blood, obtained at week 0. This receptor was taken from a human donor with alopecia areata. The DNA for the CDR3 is TGTGCCAGCAGCCTTGTCCTCTCTGGCACAGATACGCAGTATTTT. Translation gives CASSLVLSGTDTQYF.